These 25 T cell receptor beta chains originate from one sample sequenced in a study of OX40 agonist ivuxolimab in advanced cancers. Some clones are missing from TCRdb's copy, which holds only in-frame ones; the method was immunoSEQ multiplex PCR. The data contain roughly 92,000 clones, 87% of them singletons. Here the sequenced sample was CD4+ or CD8+ T cells sorted from blood, taken in a trial of the OX40 agonist ivuxolimab. The receptors stem from an adult with an advanced solid tumor such as melanoma, head and neck, liver or kidney cancer.

The CDR3 sequence is CASSLSGASSYNEQFF. The DNA for the CDR3 is TGTGCCAGCAGCCTTAGCGGCGCATCCTCCTACAATGAGCAGTTCTTC. The V gene is TRBV2, the J gene TRBJ2-1; D is possibly TRBD2 (6 bases). V was pared by 6 bases and J by 0 bases, with 15 bases between. Per the germline V gene, CDR1 is SNHLY and CDR2 is FYNNEI. The CDR3 runs 16 residues.

The chain combines TRBV6-5 with TRBJ2-7, with TRBD1 matching over 8 bases. The CDR3 extends over 15 amino acids. V dropped 2 bases and J dropped 0; count of bases not matched to a gene: 3. Germline CDR1 reads MNHEY; CDR2 reads SVGAGI. This CDR3 reads CASSYRTGSSYEQYF. The CDR3 nucleotides read TGTGCCAGCAGTTACCGGACAGGGAGCTCCTACGAGCAGTACTTC.

The chain combines TRBV5-1 with TRBJ2-5; 8 bases are a match to TRBD2. The J segment lost 4 bases and the V segment lost 1 base, leaving 3 bases of the junction unmatched. The CDR3 totals 14 residues. CDR1 and CDR2 from the germline V gene are SGHRS and YFSETQ. The CDR3 DNA follows: TGCGCCAGCAGCTTGCAAGCGGGAGCAGAGACCCAGTACTTC. This encodes CASSLQAGAETQYF.

This chain joins TRBV7-2 and TRBJ1-4; D is uncertain. V lost 2 bases and J 7 bases, leaving 17 bases between the germline ends. Germline lookup yields CDR1 SGHTA and CDR2 FQGNSA. The CDR3 has 16 residues. The CDR3 loop is CASSLRAGLTGEKLFF. The CDR3 coding sequence is TGTGCCAGCAGCTTACGGGCGGGCCTTACGGGTGAAAAACTGTTTTTT.

V and J are TRBV6-1 and TRBJ2-3; D is possibly TRBD2 (5 bases). The V gene lost 6 bases and the J gene lost 5 bases, with 18 bases spanning the gap. The CDR3 runs to 15 residues. Germline lookup yields CDR1 MNHNS and CDR2 SASEGT. The CDR3 loop is CASRLGPGTGDTQYF. The CDR3 DNA reads as TGTGCCAGCAGGCTAGGACCGGGAACCGGAGATACGCAGTATTTT.

The gene calls are TRBV19 and TRBJ1-3; no clear D gene. Trimming took 1 base from V and 1 from J, leaving 8 bases between them. The CDR3 is made up of 15 amino acids. The germline gives CDR1 LNHDA, CDR2 SQIVND (reference sequence). Here the CDR3 DNA reads TGTGCCAGTAGTATAGGCCCCTTTTCTGGAAACACCATATATTTT. It codes for CASSIGPFSGNTIYF. The whole variable domain, filled in from reference TRBV19 and TRBJ1-3, reads DGGITQSPKYLFRKEGQNVTLSCEQNLNHDAMYWYRQDPGQGLRLIYYSQIVNDFQKGDIAEGYSVSREKKESFPLTVTSAQKNPTAFYLCASSIGPFSGNTIYFGEGSWLTVV.

This clone was seen a handful of times. The chain employs TRBV19 and TRBJ2-1; TRBD2 aligns across 14 bases. There are 18 residues in the CDR3. From germline, CDR1 is LNHDA and CDR2 SQIVND (reference sequence). Trimming removed 3 bases from V and 1 base from J; junction bases left unmatched: 5. DNA of the CDR3: TGTGCCAGTAGTATCTGGACTAGCGGGGGGCTTTCCTACAATGAGCAGTTCTTC. Translation: CASSIWTSGGLSYNEQFF.

The V and J genes are TRBV28 and TRBJ1-2; TRBD1 agrees at 7 bases. The CDR3 is made up of 15 amino acids. The germline CDR1 and CDR2 sequences are MDHEN and SYDVKM. Losses at the gene ends were 7 bases for V and 3 bases for J; bases not matched to a gene: 11. CDR3 amino acids: CASKEQGPNYYGYTF. The CDR3 DNA reads as TGTGCCAGCAAAGAACAGGGGCCCAATTACTATGGCTACACCTTC.

This clone was recorded only once. V usage is TRBV7-2 and J usage is TRBJ2-7; 9 bases map to TRBD1. Germline loops: CDR1 SGHTA, CDR2 FQGNSA. This CDR3 is 14 amino acids long. V shed 8 bases, J shed 3 bases, and the junction held 8 bases outside the gene matches. DNA of the CDR3: TGTGCCAGCGGGGCCACGACAGGGGGCTACGAGCAGTACTTC. It specifies CASGATTGGYEQYF.

The rearrangement joins TRBV7-2 to TRBJ1-2; D might be TRBD1 (6 bases). Trimming took off 2 bases at V and 4 bases at J, with 14 bases between the two ends. The germline CDR1 and CDR2 sequences are SGHTA and FQGNSA. This CDR3 has 15 amino acids. CDR3: CASSLNPGESYGYTF. The CDR3 nucleotides are TGTGCCAGCAGCTTAAATCCAGGGGAATCCTATGGCTACACCTTC.

CDR3 nucleotide sequence: TGTGCCAGCAGCCAAGCGGCGGGGAGGGGGGATGAGCAGTTCTTC. Encoded protein: CASSQAAGRGDEQFF. The genes are TRBV4-2 and TRBJ2-1, with a weak D call TRBD2 (7 bases). This CDR3 has 15 residues. Germline loops: CDR1 LGHNA, CDR2 YNFKEQ. The germline V and J ends were trimmed by 1 base and 8 bases, with 15 bases remaining between them.

This sequence joins TRBV7-3 and TRBJ2-1; 9 nucleotides align to TRBD1. Germline CDR1 SGHTA, CDR2 FQGTGA. CDR3 length: 15 residues. The V gene end was trimmed by 4 bases and the J gene end by 7 bases; junction bases not matched to a gene: 8. CDR3 DNA: TGTGCCAGCAGCTCCCGACAGGGGGGGAGAAATGAGCAGTTCTTC. Protein: CASSSRQGGRNEQFF.

The chain has TRBV6-5 and TRBJ1-1, with D perhaps TRBD1 (5 bases). CDR1 is MNHEY and CDR2 is SVGAGI in the germline V gene. The CDR3 has 16 residues. Trimming took 3 bases from V and 2 from J, leaving 16 bases between them. CDR3 nucleotides: TGTGCCAGCAGTTATGACCTCGGGGGTCTTAACACTGAAGCTTTCTTT. Protein sequence: CASSYDLGGLNTEAFF.

V and J are TRBV7-7 and TRBJ2-2, with a tentative D call TRBD2 (6 bases). Germline V lookup: CDR1 SSHAT, CDR2 FNYEAQ (reference sequence). The CDR3 is 15 residues long. The V end lost 4 bases, the J end lost 6 bases, and 15 bases lay between the germline ends. CDR3 protein: CASSSRLGVAGELFF. The CDR3 nucleotides read TGTGCCAGCAGCTCGAGACTAGGGGTTGCCGGGGAGCTGTTTTTT.

The chain recombines TRBV4-1 with TRBJ2-2; 14 bases fit TRBD2. V lost 2 bases and J lost 3; bases outside the gene matches: 5. The CDR3 sequence is 18 residues long. Per germline, CDR1 MGHRA and CDR2 YSYEKL. CDR3 sequence reads: CASSQLGTSGGHTGELFF. The CDR3 DNA reads as TGCGCCAGCAGCCAACTCGGGACTAGCGGGGGCCACACCGGGGAGCTGTTTTTT.

This sequence joins TRBV6-1 and TRBJ2-2, with D perhaps assigned TRBD1 or TRBD2 (5 bases each). The CDR3 contains 15 residues. Germline CDR1 and CDR2: MNHNS and SASEGT. Trimming removed 5 bases at V and 2 bases at J, with 12 bases between. The DNA of the CDR3 is TGTGCCAGCAGTTGGGACCCTACTAACACCGGGGAGCTGTTTTTT. As protein: CASSWDPTNTGELFF.

In regard to this clone: One end of the junction varies from germline; a read error may be responsible. The chain carries TRBV5-1 and TRBJ1-4; 7 bases fit TRBD1. The CDR3 sequence is 15 residues long. CDR1 and CDR2 (germline): SGHRS, YFSETQ. CDR3 sequence (DNA): TGCGTCAGCAGCCTTACTTTCGGGACAGATGAAAAACTGTTTTTT. This encodes CVSSLTFGTDEKLFF.

In its sample, this clone was seen a few times. The chain links TRBV6-1 to TRBJ1-2; 10 positions agree with TRBD1. The CDR3 consists of 15 residues. Germline V lookup: CDR1 MNHNS, CDR2 SASEGT. V lost 6 bases and J lost 2; bases outside the gene matches: 6. CDR3 sequence (DNA): TGTGCCAGCAGGACTCGACAGGGGGCGAACTATGGCTACACCTTC. Amino acids: CASRTRQGANYGYTF.

This rearrangement joins TRBV10-3 to TRBJ1-6, with a possible D match to TRBD1 (6 bases). The CDR3 runs 15 residues. CDR1 and CDR2 from the germline V gene are ENHRY and SYGVKD. V was clipped by 0 bases and J by 8 bases, with 11 bases between them. The CDR3 DNA follows: TGTGCCATCAGTGAGTCTACAGGGAGCGATTCACCCCTCCACTTT. Translating it yields CAISESTGSDSPLHF.

The chain couples TRBV6-1 to TRBJ1-1; D gene uncertain. Trimming shortened V by 7 bases and J by 0 bases, and 9 bases separated the two germline ends. This CDR3 spans 13 amino acids. Germline CDR1 and CDR2: MNHNS and SASEGT. As DNA, the CDR3 is TGTGCCAGCACAAGGGTGATGAACACTGAAGCTTTCTTT. Amino acids: CASTRVMNTEAFF.

This clone was detected only once. This rearrangement joins TRBV7-6 to TRBJ2-3; 12 bases fit TRBD2. Trimming removed 5 bases from V and 2 bases from J; junction bases left unmatched: 11. Germline assignment: CDR1 SGHVS and CDR2 FNYEAQ. The CDR3 covers 18 residues. Here the CDR3 reads CASSRNPTSGGPTDTQYF. The CDR3, as DNA: TGTGCCAGCAGCCGAAATCCGACTAGCGGGGGCCCCACAGATACGCAGTATTTT.

The CDR3 reads CASSYSGRGKSEAFF. The CDR3, as DNA: TGTGCCAGCAGTTACTCGGGCAGGGGAAAGTCTGAAGCTTTCTTT. The chain carries TRBV6-5 and TRBJ1-1; D perhaps matches TRBD1 (6 bases). Trimming left V 0 bases short and J 6 bases short, with 14 bases between. Germline lookup yields CDR1 MNHEY and CDR2 SVGAGI. The CDR3 is made up of 15 amino acids.

The rearrangement links TRBV30 to TRBJ2-7; the D is unclear. V lost 3 bases to trimming and J lost 0 bases, with 3 bases between them. This CDR3 is built from 11 residues. Germline assignment: CDR1 GTSNPN and CDR2 SVGIG (reference sequence). Here the CDR3 DNA reads TGTGCCTGGAGCCCCTCCTACGAGCAGTACTTC. Protein product: CAWSPSYEQYF.

V and J are TRBV5-1 and TRBJ2-1, with 11 positions matching TRBD2. The CDR3 is made up of 15 amino acids. V trimming: 4 bases; J trimming: 9 bases; junction bases outside the gene matches: 9. CDR1 SGHRS and CDR2 YFSETQ come from the germline V gene. The CDR3 DNA reads as TGCGCCAGCAGCCTCGACGGGACTAGCGGAAGTGAGCAGTTCTTC. Its translation: CASSLDGTSGSEQFF.

V and J are TRBV10-3 and TRBJ2-3; 10 bases are a match to TRBD2. Germline V lookup: CDR1 ENHRY, CDR2 SYGVKD. V lost 4 bases to trimming and J lost 5 bases; unmatched junction nucleotides: 6. The CDR3 length is 15 residues. DNA of the CDR3: TGTGCCATCAGTGGGACTAGCGGTTTTCAAGATACGCAGTATTTT. Amino acids: CAISGTSGFQDTQYF.